This T cell receptor (beta chain) emerged from a study of blood T cell repertoires in COVID-19. Study in general: From T cells, B-cell-depleted T cells, or PBMCs came the material, which was cDNA or gDNA.

This CDR3 has 13 residues. Trimming removed 5 bases at V and 6 bases at J, with 14 bases between. Looked up from germline, CDR1 is LGHDT and CDR2 is YNNKEL (reference sequence). The repertoire was sequenced with immunoSEQ multiplex PCR; TCRdb's copy has only in-frame clones and lacks some. The sample holds approximately 210,000 clones; around 92% are singletons and the top ten take around 1.2%. The TCR comes from a man aged 25-40 years with acute or convalescent COVID-19. The J gene is TRBJ2-7, the V gene TRBV3-1 (or the pseudogene TRBV3-2), with D tentatively TRBD2 (5 bases). Sample: peripheral blood. The CDR3 DNA is TGTGCCAGCAGCGACTACGCTGGCGGCGAGCAGTACTTC. Translating gives CASSDYAGGEQYF.